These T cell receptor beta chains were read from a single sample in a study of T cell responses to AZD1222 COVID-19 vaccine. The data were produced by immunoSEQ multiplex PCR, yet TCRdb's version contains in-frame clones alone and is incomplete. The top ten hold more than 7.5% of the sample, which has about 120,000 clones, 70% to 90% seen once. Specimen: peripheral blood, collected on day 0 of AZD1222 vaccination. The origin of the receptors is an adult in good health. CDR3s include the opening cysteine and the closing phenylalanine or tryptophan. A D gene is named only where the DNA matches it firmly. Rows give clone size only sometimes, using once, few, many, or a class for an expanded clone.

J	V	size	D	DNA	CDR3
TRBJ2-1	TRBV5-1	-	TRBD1	TGCGCCAGCAGCCTACAGGGGGCTGCTGGGATGGGTGAGCAGTTCTTC	CASSLQGAAGMGEQFF
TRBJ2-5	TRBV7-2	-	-	TGTGCCAGCAGCTTAGGGGGGCCGCGAATAGGGGAGACCCAGTACTTC	CASSLGGPRIGETQYF
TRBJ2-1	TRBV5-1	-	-	TGCGCCAGCAGCCGAACGGGGAAGGATGAGCAGTTCTTC	CASSRTGKDEQFF
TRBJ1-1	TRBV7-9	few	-	TGTGCCAGCAGCTCCCTCGGGGACACTGAAGCTTTCTTT	CASSSLGDTEAFF
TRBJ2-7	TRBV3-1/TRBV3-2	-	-	TGTGCCAGCAGCGCCCCCGGGACACAATACGAGCAGTACTTC	CASSAPGTQYEQYF
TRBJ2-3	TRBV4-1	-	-	TGCGCCAGCAGCCAGCCGACAAAGGGTATCCCAGATACGCAGTATTTT	CASSQPTKGIPDTQYF
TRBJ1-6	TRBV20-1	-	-	TGCAGTGCTAGTGGACAGCAAAATTCACCCCTCCACTTT	CSASGQQNSPLHF
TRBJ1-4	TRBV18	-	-	TGTGCCAGCTCACCATTTACAGATGAAAAACTGTTTTTT	CASSPFTDEKLFF
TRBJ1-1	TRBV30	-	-	TGTGCCTGGAGTCTATCCATGAATGAAGCTTTCTTT	CAWSLSMNEAFF
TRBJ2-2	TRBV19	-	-	TGTGCCAGTAGGCGAGGTAGGGACGCCGGGGAGCTGTTTTTT	CASRRGRDAGELFF
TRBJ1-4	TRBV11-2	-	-	TGTGCCAGCAGCTTAGTTGCGGGGGCGCAAGAAAAACTGTTTTTT	CASSLVAGAQEKLFF
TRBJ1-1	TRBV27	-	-	TGTGCCAGCGGAGGGACCGGGAACACTGAAGCTTTCTTT	CASGGTGNTEAFF
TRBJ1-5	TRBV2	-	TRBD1	TGTGCCAGCAGGGAACGGACAGGTCGGGATCAGCCCCAGCATTTT	CASRERTGRDQPQHF
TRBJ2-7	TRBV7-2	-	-	TGTGCCAGCAGCTTTTCGTCAGGTGGGATTGGGGAGCAGTACTTC	CASSFSSGGIGEQYF
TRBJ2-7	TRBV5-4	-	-	TGTGCCAGCAGCCGTCCCGGGGGGCCTTCGGACGAGCAGTACTTC	CASSRPGGPSDEQYF
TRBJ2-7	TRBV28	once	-	TGTGCCAGCAGTTTGGGGGACGGGCGAGACTACGAGCAGTACTTC	CASSLGDGRDYEQYF
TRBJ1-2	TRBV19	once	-	TGTGCCAGTAGCCAGGGGTGGGGGTTCTATGGCTACACCTTC	CASSQGWGFYGYTF
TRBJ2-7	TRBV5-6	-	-	TGTGCCAGCAGCTTGGGTGGGGGGAACGGCTACGAGCAGTACTTC	CASSLGGGNGYEQYF
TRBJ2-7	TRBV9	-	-	TGTGCCAGCAGCGTCGGGTCGGGATGGTACGAGCAGTACTTC	CASSVGSGWYEQYF
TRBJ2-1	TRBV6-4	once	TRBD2	TGTGCCAGCAGTGACCGGTTAACGGCAGCGGGGTCGGCTGAGCAGTTCTTC	CASSDRLTAAGSAEQFF
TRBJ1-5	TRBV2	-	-	TGTGCCAGCAGTCAATTGAATAGCAATCAGCCCCAGCATTTT	CASSQLNSNQPQHF
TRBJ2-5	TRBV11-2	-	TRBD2	TGTGCCAGCAGCTTAGTTCGTCTAGCGGGGGAAGAGACCCAGTACTTC	CASSLVRLAGEETQYF
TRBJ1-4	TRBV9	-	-	TGTGCCAGCACCCCGGGGGGGCTCGAAGAAAAACTGTTTTTT	CASTPGGLEEKLFF
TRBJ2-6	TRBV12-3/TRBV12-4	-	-	TGTGCCAGCAGTTTCTCTGGGGCCAACGTCCTGACTTTC	CASSFSGANVLTF
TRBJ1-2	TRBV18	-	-	TGTGCCAGCTCACCATCCAGTCCGGGTAACTATGGCTACACCTTC	CASSPSSPGNYGYTF
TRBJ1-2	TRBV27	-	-	TGTGCCAGCAGGACGATCGGGGGGCTCCGGGGCTACACCTTC	CASRTIGGLRGYTF
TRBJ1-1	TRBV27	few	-	TGTGCCAGCAGTTCACTCCAGTTAGTCGAAGCTTTCTTT	CASSSLQLVEAFF
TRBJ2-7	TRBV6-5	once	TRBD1	TGTGCCAGCAGTTACCAGACAGGGATCGACGAGCAGTACTTC	CASSYQTGIDEQYF
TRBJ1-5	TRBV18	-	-	TGTGCCAGCTCACAGATGGACAGCCTTAATCAGCCCCAGCATTTT	CASSQMDSLNQPQHF
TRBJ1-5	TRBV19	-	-	TGTGCCAGTAGTAACAAGGGTGGGGGCAATCAGCCCCAGCATTTT	CASSNKGGGNQPQHF
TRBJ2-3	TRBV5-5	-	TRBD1	TGTGCCAGCAGCTTGGGTGACAGGGGAACAGATACGCAGTATTTT	CASSLGDRGTDTQYF
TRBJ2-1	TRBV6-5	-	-	TGTGCCGGCAAACACGGGACTCAGGACGATGAGCAGTTCTTC	CAGKHGTQDDEQFF
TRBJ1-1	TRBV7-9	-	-	TGTGCCAGCAGCGGAGGTGGATTTAACACTGAAGCTTTCTTT	CASSGGGFNTEAFF
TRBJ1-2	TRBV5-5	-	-	TGTGCCAGCAGCTTGAATACAGGGAATGGCTACACCTTC	CASSLNTGNGYTF
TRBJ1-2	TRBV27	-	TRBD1	TGTGCCAGCAGGGGGGCTGGGGAGAGGGGGCAAAGCTACACCTTC	CASRGAGERGQSYTF
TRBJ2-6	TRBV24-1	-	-	TGTGCCACCAGTGATTTTGTTCAGACCGGGGCCAACGTCCTGACTTTC	CATSDFVQTGANVLTF
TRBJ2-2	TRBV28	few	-	TGTGCCAGCGGGAAGGATTCGAACACCGGGGAGCTGTTTTTT	CASGKDSNTGELFF
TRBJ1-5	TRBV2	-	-	TGTGCCAGCAGTGAAGCGGAACAGAATCAGCCCCAGCATTTT	CASSEAEQNQPQHF
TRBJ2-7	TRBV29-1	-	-	TGCAGCGTTGCCATAGAGACCTACGAGCAGTACTTC	CSVAIETYEQYF
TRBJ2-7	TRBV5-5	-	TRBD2	TGTGCCAGCAGCTTGACAAGGACTAGCGGGGGCTACGAGCAGTACTTC	CASSLTRTSGGYEQYF
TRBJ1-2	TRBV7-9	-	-	TGTGCCAGCAGCCAGGAAAGAGTCTCTAAGAGTCGGAAGGACTATGGCTACACCTTC	CASSQERVSKSRKDYGYTF
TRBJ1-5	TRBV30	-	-	TGTGCCTGGAGTGTCGGGGGCAACAATCAGCCCCAGCATTTT	CAWSVGGNNQPQHF
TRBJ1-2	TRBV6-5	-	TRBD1	TGTGCCAGCAGCCGGGGACAGGGTGTCTATGGCTACACCTTC	CASSRGQGVYGYTF
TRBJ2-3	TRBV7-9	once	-	TGTGCCAGCAGCTTTAGGGCTAGGGCTCTGTTAGGCGCAGATACGCAGTATTTT	CASSFRARALLGADTQYF
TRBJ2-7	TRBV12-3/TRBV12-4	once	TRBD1	TGTGCCAGCAGTTTCGGGACAGATCGCGAGCAGTACTTC	CASSFGTDREQYF
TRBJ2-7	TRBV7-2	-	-	TGTGCCAGCAGCTCTTCAGGGGAGAGGGAGCAGTACTTC	CASSSSGEREQYF
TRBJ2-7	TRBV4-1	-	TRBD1	TGCGCCCGCAGCCACGACCGGGACAGGGGGCGGCAACTACGCGAGCAGTACTTC	CARSHDRDRGRQLREQYF
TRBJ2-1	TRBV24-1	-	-	TGTGCCACCAGTGATGGGTGGACGCAGGAGACCTACAATGAGCAGTTCTTC	CATSDGWTQETYNEQFF
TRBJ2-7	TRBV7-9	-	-	TGTGCCAGCAGCCCCGGTTGGGGGCCTACCGAGCAGTACTTC	CASSPGWGPTEQYF
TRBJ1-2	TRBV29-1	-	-	TGCAGCGTTGAAGGGTTGCAGGGAGACTATGGCTACACCTTC	CSVEGLQGDYGYTF
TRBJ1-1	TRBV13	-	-	TGTGCCAGCAGACACGGATTAAGGAACACTGAAGCTTTCTTT	CASRHGLRNTEAFF